This record looks at one TCR beta chain sequence and its context. The data originate from a study of cytomegalovirus exposure and HLA in healthy donors. 13 Jbeta primers and 60 Vbeta primers were used for the PCR. The method was immunoSEQ multiplex PCR; TCRdb's version includes in-frame clones alone and lacks a portion of them. The repertoire includes around 200,000 clones, around four fifths of them detected once, and around 3% sits in the top ten. Sequencing was performed on PBMCs. The TCR was taken from a woman aged 40 to 50 in good health and CMV-seronegative.

As DNA, the CDR3 is TGTGCCAGCAGTGCAGCGTGGGCCTCCGAGCAGTACTTC. Translating it yields CASSAAWASEQYF. J is TRBJ2-5 and V is TRBV2, with D unresolved. The J call may be mistaken, given a closer DNA end match to TRBJ2-7. The CDR3 has 13 amino acids. Germline-derived CDR1 and CDR2 are SNHLY and FYNNEI.